The 3 T cell receptor beta chains presented below share a single source sample, sequenced in a study of blood T cell repertoires in COVID-19. Sequenced by immunoSEQ multiplex PCR; TCRdb stores in-frame clones only, minus some. The sample has around 380,000 clones; about four fifths are singletons. Sequencing used peripheral blood. The receptors were gathered from a human donor with acute or convalescent COVID-19. The donor label of this sample is uncertain.

V gene TRBV12-3 or TRBV12-4 combines with J gene TRBJ2-3, with TRBD2 as a possible D gene (5 bases). Trimming cost V 3 bases and J 6 bases, with 7 bases left between them. The CDR3 length is 12 residues. The DNA of the CDR3 is TGTGCCAGCAGTTTTCAGCGGGATACGCAGTATTTT. This sequence encodes CASSFQRDTQYF.

This chain links TRBV3-1 (or the pseudogene TRBV3-2) with TRBJ1-6, with D possibly TRBD1 on 6 matching bases. CDR3 size: 16 residues. CDR1 and CDR2 from the germline V gene are LGHDT and YNNKEL (reference sequence). Trimming took off 1 base at V and 10 bases at J, with 17 bases between the two ends. The CDR3: CASSQGIPGTISPLHF. In nucleotides, the CDR3 is TGTGCCAGCAGCCAAGGGATCCCCGGGACAATCTCACCCCTCCACTTT.

The chain couples TRBV27 to TRBJ1-2, with a tentative D call TRBD1 (5 bases). The germline V gene encodes CDR1 MNHEY and CDR2 SMNVEV (reference sequence). V was trimmed by 1 base and J by 2 bases, leaving 14 bases between them. The CDR3 is 16 residues long. DNA for the CDR3: TGTGCCAGCAGTTTATTGGGGACGGAGGGGAACTATGGCTACACCTTC. Translating gives CASSLLGTEGNYGYTF.